The 9 T cell receptor beta chains below come from one sample, sequenced in a study of identifying expanded T cells in peripheral blood. Clones were sequenced by immunoSEQ multiplex PCR, and TCRdb holds only the in-frame ones, with some missing. This sample carries about 47,000 clones, approximately 79% of them seen once, and the ten largest clones take roughly 15%. Sequenced sample: blood. All receptors derive from a person aged 18 to 75 in good health.

The CDR3 nucleotides read TGTGCCAGCAGCCCCGGACGGGTTCCCACCGGGGAGCTGTTTTTT. It yields the protein CASSPGRVPTGELFF. This rearrangement joins TRBV6-1 to TRBJ2-2; D is unresolved. In germline, CDR1 is MNHNS, CDR2 SASEGT. This CDR3 is 15 amino acids long. V was trimmed by 6 bases and J by 4 bases, leaving 15 bases between them.

This chain's CDR3 is CASSPGYRENGYTF. In DNA, the CDR3 is TGTGCCAGCTCACCGGGATACAGGGAGAATGGCTACACCTTC. The chain carries TRBV18 and TRBJ1-2; possibly TRBD1 for D (6 bases). V was trimmed by 3 bases and J by 6 bases, leaving 14 bases between them. The CDR3 has 14 amino acids. CDR1 and CDR2 from the germline V gene are KGHSH and LQKENI.

This clone was recorded only once. The rearrangement uses TRBV6-1 and TRBJ2-2; the D gene is possibly TRBD2 (5 bases). From germline, CDR1 is MNHNS and CDR2 SASEGT. This CDR3 region has 13 residues. Trimming removed 6 bases from V and 6 bases from J, with 11 bases in between. CDR3 sequence reads: CASSRTRSGELFF. The CDR3 DNA reads as TGTGCCAGCAGCCGCACTAGATCCGGGGAGCTGTTTTTT.

The chain joins TRBV19 to TRBJ1-5, with TRBD1 matching over 9 bases. The CDR3 spans 13 residues. J was trimmed by 5 bases and V by 6 bases; bases with no gene match: 2. Germline V lookup: CDR1 LNHDA, CDR2 SQIVND (reference sequence). The CDR3 loop reads CASRDRGYQPQHF. CDR3 coding DNA: TGTGCCAGTAGGGACAGGGGATATCAGCCCCAGCATTTT. Variable domain in full (rest from reference TRBV19 and TRBJ1-5): DGGITQSPKYLFRKEGQNVTLSCEQNLNHDAMYWYRQDPGQGLRLIYYSQIVNDFQKGDIAEGYSVSREKKESFPLTVTSAQKNPTAFYLCASRDRGYQPQHFGDGTRLSIL.

The rearrangement uses TRBV27 and TRBJ2-1; D gene unclear. The CDR3 is made up of 13 amino acids. Germline V gene data show CDR1 as MNHEY and CDR2 as SMNVEV (reference sequence). The V end lost 2 bases, the J end lost 5 bases, and 7 bases lay between the germline ends. This CDR3 is CASSLQQNNEQFF. The CDR3 DNA is TGTGCCAGCAGTTTACAGCAGAACAATGAGCAGTTCTTC.

The chain uses TRBV5-6 and TRBJ2-3; possible D gene TRBD1, 6 bases. The V gene's germline CDR1 is SGHDT and CDR2 YYEEEE. There are 16 residues in the CDR3. V was clipped by 4 bases and J by 0 bases, with 15 bases between them. The CDR3 coding sequence is TGTGCCAGCAGCCTCGAACGAGGGGGAAGCACAGATACGCAGTATTTT. Translation gives CASSLERGGSTDTQYF.

V is TRBV30 and J is TRBJ2-1, with D possibly being TRBD1 or TRBD2 (5 bases each). Germline CDR1 reads GTSNPN; CDR2 reads SVGIG (reference sequence). Trimming took off 4 bases at V and 4 bases at J, with 14 bases between the two ends. This CDR3 is built from 14 residues. The chain's CDR3 is CAWNKGSPYNEQFF. The CDR3 DNA sequence: TGTGCCTGGAATAAGGGGAGCCCATACAATGAGCAGTTCTTC.

The chain couples TRBV5-1 to TRBJ2-6; 7 bases align to TRBD1. Per the germline V gene, CDR1 is SGHRS and CDR2 is YFSETQ. J was trimmed by 4 bases and V by 0 bases; bases with no gene match: 4. The CDR3 length is 16 residues. The CDR3 reads CASSLDTGAGANVLTF. In nucleotides, the CDR3 is TGCGCCAGCAGCTTGGACACAGGGGCCGGGGCCAACGTCCTGACTTTC.

V gene TRBV2 combines with J gene TRBJ1-4; TRBD1 matches 9 bases. The germline V gene encodes CDR1 SNHLY and CDR2 FYNNEI. The CDR3 is 14 amino acids. V was pared by 1 base and J by 7 bases, with 1 base of the junction left unmatched. The DNA of the CDR3 is TGTGCCAGCAGTGAAGACAGGGGGCTTGAAAAACTGTTTTTT. It codes for CASSEDRGLEKLFF.